Below, 28 T cell receptor beta chains from the same sample are listed, as sequenced in a study of somatic mutations in cytotoxic T cells in rheumatoid arthritis. Produced via immunoSEQ multiplex PCR; TCRdb's table is partial and in-frame only. This table has approximately 7,000 clones, roughly four fifths appearing once. Sequenced material: CD8+ T cells sorted from blood. These receptors were obtained from a woman aged 55-75 years in good health.

The chain is built from TRBV28 and TRBJ2-4, with D maybe TRBD1 (6 bases). CDR1 and CDR2 from the germline V gene are MDHEN and SYDVKM. The CDR3 loop spans 16 amino acids. V was cut by 4 bases and J by 7 bases, with 20 bases left in between. CDR3 DNA sequence: TGTGCCAGCAGTTCCGAGGACAGCTATACTATTAACATTCAGTACTTC. Protein product: CASSSEDSYTINIQYF.

This chain uses TRBV9 with TRBJ2-2; 7 positions agree with TRBD1. This CDR3 region has 15 residues. CDR1 is SGDLS, CDR2 YYNGEE, per germline. The V gene end was trimmed by 4 bases and the J gene end by 3 bases; junction bases not matched to a gene: 6. For the CDR3, the DNA is TGTGCCAGCAGCACCGGGACAGCTTACACCGGGGAGCTGTTTTTT. It yields the protein CASSTGTAYTGELFF. Looking up the rest from reference TRBV9 and TRBJ2-2 gives the full variable domain: DSGVTQTPKHLITATGQRVTLRCSPRSGDLSVYWYQQSLDQGLQFLIQYYNGEERAKGNILERFSAQQFPDLHSELNLSSLELGDSALYFCASSTGTAYTGELFFGEGSRLTVL.

The V call is TRBV9, the J call TRBJ1-2; a weak D match, TRBD1 (6 bases). The CDR3 extends over 15 amino acids. Germline V gene data show CDR1 as SGDLS and CDR2 as YYNGEE. V lost 2 bases, J lost 8 bases, and 19 bases lay in between. The CDR3 nucleotides read TGTGCCAGCAGCGTCGGACCTACAGGGTCGGAAGGCTACACCTTC. As protein: CASSVGPTGSEGYTF.

The chain links TRBV21-1 to TRBJ2-7; the D call in the table, TRBD1, was not verified against the DNA. TRBV21-1 is described as a pseudogene. The CDR3 is 16 residues long. The CDR3 region is CASSKVPGQVTYEQYF. The CDR3, as DNA: TGTGCCAGCAGCAAAGTGCCGGGACAGGTAACTTACGAGCAGTACTTC.

The chain has TRBV13 and TRBJ1-1; a weak D match, TRBD1 (5 bases). V shed 5 bases and J shed 0 bases, with 19 bases lying between them. The CDR3 has 17 amino acids. From germline, CDR1 is PRHDT and CDR2 FYEKMQ (reference sequence). CDR3 amino acids: CASSPERGAGMNTEAFF. In DNA form, the CDR3 reads TGTGCCAGCAGCCCAGAGCGGGGCGCGGGGATGAACACTGAAGCTTTCTTT. The variable domain in full, with the rest retrieved from reference TRBV13 and TRBJ1-1, is AAGVIQSPRHLIKEKRETATLKCYPIPRHDTVYWYQQGPGQDPQFLISFYEKMQSDKGSIPDRFSAQQFSDYHSELNMSSLELGDSALYFCASSPERGAGMNTEAFFGQGTRLTVV.

This clone was seen only a few times. The chain links TRBV19 to TRBJ1-1, with a tentative D call TRBD1 (6 bases). Trimming took 3 bases from V and 1 from J, leaving 12 bases between them. Germline values: CDR1 LNHDA, CDR2 SQIVND (reference sequence). This CDR3 has 15 residues. The CDR3 protein is CASSIAGAANTEAFF. CDR3 bases: TGTGCCAGTAGTATCGCGGGGGCGGCGAACACTGAAGCTTTCTTT.

Here the CDR3 DNA reads TGTGCCAGCAGTAACCAGGCGGGATACTACGAGCAGTACTTC. This gives the protein CASSNQAGYYEQYF. The chain recombines TRBV6-5 with TRBJ2-7; tentative D call: TRBD2 (6 bases). Germline CDR1 reads MNHEY; CDR2 reads SVGAGI. This CDR3 comprises 14 residues. Trimming took off 5 bases at V and 3 bases at J, with 14 bases between the two ends.

This clone turned up a few times. The V call is TRBV5-4, the J call TRBJ1-2; 7 positions match TRBD1. Trimming cost V 3 bases and J 0 bases; bases outside gene matches: 2. Germline CDR1 is SGHNT and CDR2 is YYREEE (reference sequence). The CDR3 sequence is 14 residues long. In nucleotides, the CDR3 is TGTGCCAGCAGCTCCCAGGGGGCTAACTATGGCTACACCTTC. Amino acid sequence: CASSSQGANYGYTF.

The chain employs TRBV6-5 and TRBJ2-2, with a possible D match to TRBD2 (5 bases). V lost 0 bases and J lost 8, with 10 bases in between. CDR1 is MNHEY and CDR2 is SVGAGI in the germline V gene. CDR3 size: 14 residues. The CDR3 region is CASSYSLAQGELFF. CDR3 bases: TGTGCCAGCAGTTACTCGCTAGCCCAGGGGGAGCTGTTTTTT.

This chain uses TRBV30 with TRBJ2-7; TRBD2 is a possible D gene (6 bases). V lost 0 bases and J lost 2, with 11 bases in between. Germline V lookup: CDR1 GTSNPN, CDR2 SVGIG (reference sequence). The CDR3 is 14 residues long. CDR3 DNA: TGTGCCTGGAGTGTCCCGCGGGATGCCTACGAGCAGTACTTC. It translates to CAWSVPRDAYEQYF.

This chain links TRBV7-6 with TRBJ2-5; D is unclear. Germline V gene data show CDR1 as SGHVS and CDR2 as FNYEAQ. V lost 4 bases, J lost 3 bases, and 12 bases lay in between. The CDR3 runs to 14 residues. CDR3 loop: CASSSELWEETQYF. The CDR3, as DNA: TGTGCCAGCAGCTCGGAGCTCTGGGAAGAGACCCAGTACTTC.

V is TRBV4-1 and J is TRBJ1-2; 11 bases fit TRBD1. The CDR3 is 16 residues long. Trimming at V came to 1 base and at J to 7 bases, leaving 8 bases not matched to a gene. Per the germline V gene, CDR1 is MGHRA and CDR2 is YSYEKL. The CDR3 here is CASSQAWTGGAGGYTF. For the CDR3, the DNA is TGCGCCAGCAGCCAAGCTTGGACAGGGGGCGCGGGTGGCTACACCTTC.

This clone has just one count. The chain's CDR3 is CASSQTEYNEQFF. The CDR3 nucleotides read TGTGCCAGCAGCCAGACAGAGTACAATGAGCAGTTCTTC. The chain employs TRBV4-2 and TRBJ2-1; a possible D gene is TRBD1 (5 bases). Germline V gene sequence: CDR1 LGHNA, CDR2 YNFKEQ. Trimming shortened V by 3 bases and J by 4 bases, and 7 bases separated the two germline ends. CDR3 length: 13 amino acids.

The V gene is TRBV2, the J gene TRBJ2-5, with 8 bases fitting TRBD1. The J call may be wrong; the DNA end is better matched by TRBJ2-7. The CDR3 spans 15 residues. CDR1 and CDR2 from the germline V gene are SNHLY and FYNNEI. DNA of the CDR3: TGTGCCAGCTACTGGACCGGGACAGGTTCCCGCGAGCAGTACTTC. Translated, it gives CASYWTGTGSREQYF.

V and J are TRBV4-3 and TRBJ2-1, with TRBD2 matching 10 bases. The V and J ends lost 4 bases and 5 bases, in that order; junction bases with no gene match: 5. Germline CDR1 LGHNA, CDR2 YSLEER. CDR3 length equals 15 residues. The CDR3 reads CASSPGLATDNEQFF. CDR3 DNA: TGCGCCAGCAGCCCGGGACTAGCGACCGACAATGAGCAGTTCTTC.

This chain links TRBV28 with TRBJ2-4; D not certain. Trimming left V 3 bases short and J 3 bases short, with 12 bases between. Germline loops: CDR1 MDHEN, CDR2 SYDVKM. The CDR3 is made up of 15 amino acids. The CDR3 is CASSFLSDGKNIQYF. The CDR3 bases are TGTGCCAGCAGTTTTCTAAGTGATGGCAAAAACATTCAGTACTTC.

This sequence joins TRBV6-5 and TRBJ1-1; a weak D match, TRBD1 (6 bases). V lost 8 bases, J lost 1 base, and 14 bases lay in between. The CDR3 length is 14 residues. Per germline, CDR1 MNHEY and CDR2 SVGAGI. CDR3 coding DNA: TGTGCCAGCCGAGGGGGTTTGTGGAACACTGAAGCTTTCTTT. Translation: CASRGGLWNTEAFF.

This chain connects TRBV6-1 to TRBJ2-7; 7 nucleotides align to TRBD1. J gave up 0 bases and V 2 bases, and 4 bases lay outside the gene matches. The CDR3 is made up of 15 amino acids. Germline CDR1 MNHNS, CDR2 SASEGT. The CDR3: CASSEQGDSSYEQYF. As DNA, the CDR3 is TGTGCCAGCAGTGAACAGGGGGACAGCTCCTACGAGCAGTACTTC.

In the case of this clone: This could be a read error, since a much larger clone is one nucleotide away. This chain joins TRBV28 and TRBJ2-7, with 7 bases aligning to TRBD1. The CDR3 is made up of 13 amino acids. After removal of 5 bases from V and 1 base from J, the junction contained 2 bases not matched to a gene. Germline loops: CDR1 MDHEN, CDR2 SYDVKM. CDR3 amino acids: CASSLTGSYEQYF. As DNA, the CDR3 is TGTGCCAGCAGTCTGACAGGGTCCTACGAGCAGTACTTC.

The V call is TRBV11-3, the J call TRBJ2-1; D remains unclear. The CDR3 has 11 amino acids. Germline lookup yields CDR1 SGHNT and CDR2 YENEEA. V lost 1 base, J lost 10 bases, and 5 bases lay in between. CDR3: CASSLGPEQFF. The CDR3 DNA reads TGTGCCAGCAGCTTAGGGCCAGAGCAGTTCTTC. Combining the CDR3 with reference TRBV11-3 and TRBJ2-1 gives the whole variable domain EAGVVQSPRYKIIEKKQPVAFWCNPISGHNTLYWYLQNLGQGPELLIRYENEEAVDDSQLPKDRFSAERLKGVDSTLKIQPAELGDSAVYLCASSLGPEQFFGPGTRLTVL.

V and J are TRBV30 and TRBJ1-3; no definite D call. This CDR3 has 15 amino acids. Trimming cost V 3 bases and J 1 base, with 13 bases left between them. Per the germline V gene, CDR1 is GTSNPN and CDR2 is SVGIG (reference sequence). This CDR3 is CAWSDIQVSGNTIYF. The CDR3 region has the DNA TGTGCCTGGAGCGATATCCAGGTTTCTGGAAACACCATATATTTT.

DNA of the CDR3: TGTGCCAGCAGCTTAGGACAGGGGACCGGGGCCAACGTCCTGACTTTC. Protein: CASSLGQGTGANVLTF. V is TRBV7-9 and J is TRBJ2-6; 8 nucleotides line up with TRBD1. The CDR3 loop spans 16 amino acids. The J segment lost 4 bases and the V segment lost 1 base, leaving 3 bases of the junction unmatched. From germline, CDR1 is SEHNR and CDR2 FQNEAQ (reference sequence).

The chain links TRBV4-1 to TRBJ1-5, with TRBD1 matching over 8 bases. This CDR3 is built from 15 residues. Per the germline V gene, CDR1 is MGHRA and CDR2 is YSYEKL. Trimming took 2 bases from V and 1 from J; bases not matched to a gene: 1. The CDR3 coding sequence is TGCGCCAGCAGCCAAAGGACAGGGAGCAATCAGCCCCAGCATTTT. This encodes CASSQRTGSNQPQHF.

This clone was recorded a few times. The gene calls are TRBV7-8 and TRBJ2-5; perhaps TRBD1 as D (5 bases). V was trimmed by 1 base and J by 5 bases, leaving 17 bases between them. The CDR3 has 16 amino acids. Germline V gene data show CDR1 as SGHVS and CDR2 as FQNEAQ. The CDR3 bases are TGTGCCAGCAGCTTAGGGGAAGGGGTCGCAAGGGAGACCCAGTACTTC. As protein: CASSLGEGVARETQYF. Variable domain in full (rest from reference TRBV7-8 and TRBJ2-5): GAGVSQSPRYKVAKRGQDVALRCDPISGHVSLFWYQQALGQGPEFLTYFQNEAQLDKSGLPSDRFFAERPEGSVSTLKIQRTQQEDSAVYLCASSLGEGVARETQYFGPGTRLLVL.

This clone was recorded once. The J gene is TRBJ1-1, the V gene TRBV14; D is unresolved. CDR1 SGHDN and CDR2 FVKESK come from the germline V gene. Trimming left V 1 base short and J 6 bases short, with 21 bases between. This CDR3 comprises 17 residues. In DNA form, the CDR3 reads TGTGCCAGCAGCCAAGCTATTTGGGGAGACATAGAACCTGAAGCTTTCTTT. Translation gives CASSQAIWGDIEPEAFF.

The chain combines TRBV10-2 with TRBJ1-2, with 9 bases matching TRBD1. CDR1 and CDR2 from the germline V gene are WSHSY and SAAADI. The ends lost 3 bases at V and 6 bases at J; junction bases unmatched: 8. There are 15 residues in the CDR3. Here the CDR3 reads CASSDLTGGWHGYTF. CDR3 sequence (DNA): TGCGCCAGCAGTGATCTGACAGGGGGATGGCATGGCTACACCTTC.

V and J are TRBV5-6 and TRBJ2-4, with a tentative D call TRBD2 (5 bases). This CDR3 has 14 residues. The V gene lost 7 bases and the J gene lost 2 bases, with 13 bases spanning the gap. The germline V gene has CDR1 SGHDT and CDR2 YYEEEE. The CDR3 DNA follows: TGTGCCAGCGGGGTAGCGCTGACCAAAAACATTCAGTACTTC. This sequence encodes CASGVALTKNIQYF. The full variable domain, rest sourced from reference TRBV5-6 and TRBJ2-4, is DAGVTQSPTHLIKTRGQQVTLRCSPKSGHDTVSWYQQALGQGPQFIFQYYEEEERQRGNFPDRFSGHQFPNYSSELNVNALLLGDSALYLCASGVALTKNIQYFGAGTRLSVL.

This chain uses TRBV29-1 with TRBJ2-3; 11 positions match TRBD2. V trimming: 4 bases; J trimming: 7 bases; junction bases outside the gene matches: 7. Germline-derived CDR1 and CDR2 are SQVTM and ANQGSEA. The CDR3 runs 14 residues. CDR3 in DNA: TGCAGCGTTGTACTAGCGGGAGAGGTAAATACGCAGTATTTT. Translating gives CSVVLAGEVNTQYF.